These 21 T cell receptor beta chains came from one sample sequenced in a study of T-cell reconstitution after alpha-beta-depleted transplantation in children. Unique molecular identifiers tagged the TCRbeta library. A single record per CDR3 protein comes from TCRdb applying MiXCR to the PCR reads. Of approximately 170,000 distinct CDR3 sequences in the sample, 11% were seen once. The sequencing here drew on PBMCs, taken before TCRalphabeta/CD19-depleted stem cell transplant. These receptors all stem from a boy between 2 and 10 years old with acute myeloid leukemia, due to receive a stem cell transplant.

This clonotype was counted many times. The DNA for the CDR3 is TGTGCCAGCAGCCGAAGGCCTCATAATGAAAAACTGTTTTTT. It encodes CASSRRPHNEKLFF. The rearrangement links TRBV12-3 or TRBV12-4 to TRBJ1-4, with no clear D. The V end was cut by 6 bases, the J end by 4 bases, with 12 bases between. This CDR3 is 14 amino acids long.

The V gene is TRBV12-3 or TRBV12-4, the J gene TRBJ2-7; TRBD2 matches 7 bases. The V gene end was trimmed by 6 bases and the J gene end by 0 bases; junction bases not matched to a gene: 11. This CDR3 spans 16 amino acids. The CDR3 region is CASRPGTTLSSYEQYF. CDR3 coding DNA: TGTGCCAGCAGACCCGGGACTACCTTAAGCTCCTACGAGCAGTACTTC.

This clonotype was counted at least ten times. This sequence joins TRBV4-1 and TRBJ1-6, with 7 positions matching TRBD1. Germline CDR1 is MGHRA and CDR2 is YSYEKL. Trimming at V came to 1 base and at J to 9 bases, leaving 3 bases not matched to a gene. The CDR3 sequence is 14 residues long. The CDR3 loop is CASSQVGGSSPLHF. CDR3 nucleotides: TGCGCCAGCAGCCAAGTAGGGGGCAGTTCACCCCTCCACTTT.

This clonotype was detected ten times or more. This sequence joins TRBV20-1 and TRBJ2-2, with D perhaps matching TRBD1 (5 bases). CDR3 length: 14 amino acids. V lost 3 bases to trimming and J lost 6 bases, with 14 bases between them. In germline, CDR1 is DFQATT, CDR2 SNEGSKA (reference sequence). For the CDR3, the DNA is TGCAGTGCTAGGCCCCAGGGTCGATCCGGGGAGCTGTTTTTT. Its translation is CSARPQGRSGELFF.

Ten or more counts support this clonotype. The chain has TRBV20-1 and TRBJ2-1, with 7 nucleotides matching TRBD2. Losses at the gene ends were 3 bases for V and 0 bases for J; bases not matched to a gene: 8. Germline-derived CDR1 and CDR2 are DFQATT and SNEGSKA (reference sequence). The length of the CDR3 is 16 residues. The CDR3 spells CSARNAGRSSYNEQFF. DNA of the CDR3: TGCAGTGCTAGGAACGCCGGGAGGAGCTCCTACAATGAGCAGTTCTTC.

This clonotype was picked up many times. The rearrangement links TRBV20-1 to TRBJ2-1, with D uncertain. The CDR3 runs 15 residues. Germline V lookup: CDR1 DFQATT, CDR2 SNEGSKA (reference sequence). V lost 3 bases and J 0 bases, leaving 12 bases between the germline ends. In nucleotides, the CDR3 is TGCAGTGCTAGGGCCTTGACATTCTCCTACAATGAGCAGTTCTTC. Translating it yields CSARALTFSYNEQFF.

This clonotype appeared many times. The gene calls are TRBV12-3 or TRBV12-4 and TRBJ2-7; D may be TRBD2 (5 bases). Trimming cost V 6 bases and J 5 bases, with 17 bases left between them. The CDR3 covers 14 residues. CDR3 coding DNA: TGTGCCAGCAGCCCTTCGCTCGAGGGCCACGAGCAGTACTTC. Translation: CASSPSLEGHEQYF.

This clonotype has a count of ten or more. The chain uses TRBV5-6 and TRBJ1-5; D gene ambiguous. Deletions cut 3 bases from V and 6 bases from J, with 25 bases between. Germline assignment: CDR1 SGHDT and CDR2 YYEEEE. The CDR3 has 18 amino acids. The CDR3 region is CASSSSSEGFIKSQPQHF. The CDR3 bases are TGTGCCAGCAGCTCATCCTCCGAGGGATTTATCAAAAGTCAGCCCCAGCATTTT. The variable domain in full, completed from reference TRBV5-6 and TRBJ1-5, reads DAGVTQSPTHLIKTRGQQVTLRCSPKSGHDTVSWYQQALGQGPQFIFQYYEEEERQRGNFPDRFSGHQFPNYSSELNVNALLLGDSALYLCASSSSSEGFIKSQPQHFGDGTRLSIL.

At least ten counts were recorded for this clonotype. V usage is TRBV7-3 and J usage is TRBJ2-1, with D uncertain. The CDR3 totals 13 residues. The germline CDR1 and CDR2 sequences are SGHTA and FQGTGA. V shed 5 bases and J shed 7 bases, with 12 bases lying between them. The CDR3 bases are TGTGCCAGCAGCGAGTACCTTGGGAATGAGCAGTTCTTC. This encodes CASSEYLGNEQFF.

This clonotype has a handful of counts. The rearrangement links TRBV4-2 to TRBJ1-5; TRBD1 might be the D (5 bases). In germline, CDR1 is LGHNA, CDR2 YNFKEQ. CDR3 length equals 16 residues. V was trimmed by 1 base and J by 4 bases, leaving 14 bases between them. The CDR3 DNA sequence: TGTGCCAGCAGCCAAGGCGGGGGGGGAACGAATCAGCCCCAGCATTTT. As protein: CASSQGGGGTNQPQHF.

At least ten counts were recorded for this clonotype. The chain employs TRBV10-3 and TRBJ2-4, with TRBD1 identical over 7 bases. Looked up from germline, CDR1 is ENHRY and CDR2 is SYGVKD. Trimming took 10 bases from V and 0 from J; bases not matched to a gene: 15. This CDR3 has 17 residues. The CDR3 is CATRGWDRERAKNIQYF. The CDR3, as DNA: TGTGCCACCAGAGGTTGGGACAGAGAACGAGCCAAAAACATTCAGTACTTC.

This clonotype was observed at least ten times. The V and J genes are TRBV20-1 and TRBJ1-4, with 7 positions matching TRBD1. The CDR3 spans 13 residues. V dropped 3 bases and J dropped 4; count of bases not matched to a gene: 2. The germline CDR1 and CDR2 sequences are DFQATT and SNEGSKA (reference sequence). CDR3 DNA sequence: TGCAGTGCTAGCCCAGGGGGTAATGAAAAACTGTTTTTT. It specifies CSASPGGNEKLFF.

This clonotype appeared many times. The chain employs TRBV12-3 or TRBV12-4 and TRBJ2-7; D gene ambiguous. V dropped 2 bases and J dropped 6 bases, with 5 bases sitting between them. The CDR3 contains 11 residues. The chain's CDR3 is CASSLTGEQYV. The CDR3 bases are TGTGCCAGCAGTTTAACGGGCGAGCAGTACGTC.

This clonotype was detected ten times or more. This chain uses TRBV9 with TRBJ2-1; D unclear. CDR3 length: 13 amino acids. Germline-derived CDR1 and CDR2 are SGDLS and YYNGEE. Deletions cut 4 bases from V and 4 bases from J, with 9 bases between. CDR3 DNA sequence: TGTGCCAGCAGCCCAAGTCGATACAATGAGCAGTTCTTC. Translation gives CASSPSRYNEQFF.

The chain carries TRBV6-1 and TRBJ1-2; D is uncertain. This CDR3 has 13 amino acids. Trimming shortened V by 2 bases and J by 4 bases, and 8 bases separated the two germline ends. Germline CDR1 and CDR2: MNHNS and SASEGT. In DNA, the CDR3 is TGTGCCAGCAGTGAACGTCAGGCCTATGGCTACACCTTC. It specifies CASSERQAYGYTF.

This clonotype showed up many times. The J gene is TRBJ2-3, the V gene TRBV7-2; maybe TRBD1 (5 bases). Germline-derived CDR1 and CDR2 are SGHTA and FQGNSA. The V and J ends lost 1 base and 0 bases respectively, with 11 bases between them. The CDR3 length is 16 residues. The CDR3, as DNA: TGTGCCAGCAGCTTAGGGTGGGGCCGAAGCACAGATACGCAGTATTTT. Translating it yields CASSLGWGRSTDTQYF.

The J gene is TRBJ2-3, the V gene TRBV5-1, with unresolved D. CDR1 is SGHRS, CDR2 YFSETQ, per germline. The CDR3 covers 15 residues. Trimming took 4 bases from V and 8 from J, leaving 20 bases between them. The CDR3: CASSPETPDWGTQYF. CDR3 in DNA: TGCGCCAGCAGCCCCGAAACTCCAGACTGGGGTACGCAGTATTTT.

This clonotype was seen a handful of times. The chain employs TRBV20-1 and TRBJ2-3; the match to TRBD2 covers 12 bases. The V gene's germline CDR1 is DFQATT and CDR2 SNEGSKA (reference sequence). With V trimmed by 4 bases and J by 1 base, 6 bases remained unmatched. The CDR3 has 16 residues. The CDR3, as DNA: TGCAGTGCTACCTTGGCTAGCGGGGGGGGCACAGATACGCAGTATTTT. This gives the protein CSATLASGGGTDTQYF.

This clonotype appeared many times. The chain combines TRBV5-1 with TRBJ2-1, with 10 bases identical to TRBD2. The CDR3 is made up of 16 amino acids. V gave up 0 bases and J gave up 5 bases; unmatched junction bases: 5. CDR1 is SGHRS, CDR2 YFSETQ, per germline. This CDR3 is CASSLVRTSGDNEQFF. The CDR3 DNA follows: TGCGCCAGCAGCTTGGTTCGGACTAGCGGAGACAATGAGCAGTTCTTC.

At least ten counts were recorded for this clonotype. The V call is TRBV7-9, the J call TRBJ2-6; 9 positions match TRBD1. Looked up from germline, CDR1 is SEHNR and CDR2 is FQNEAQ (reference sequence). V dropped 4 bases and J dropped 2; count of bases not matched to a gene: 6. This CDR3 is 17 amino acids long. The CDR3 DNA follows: TGTGCCAGCAGCTCGGGACAGGGAAAGCCTGGGGCCAACGTCCTGACTTTC. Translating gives CASSSGQGKPGANVLTF. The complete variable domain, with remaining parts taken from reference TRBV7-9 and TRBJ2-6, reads DTGVSQNPRHKITKRGQNVTFRCDPISEHNRLYWYRQTLGQGPEFLTYFQNEAQLEKSRLLSDRFSAERPKGSFSTLEIQRTEQGDSAMYLCASSSGQGKPGANVLTFGAGSRLTVL.

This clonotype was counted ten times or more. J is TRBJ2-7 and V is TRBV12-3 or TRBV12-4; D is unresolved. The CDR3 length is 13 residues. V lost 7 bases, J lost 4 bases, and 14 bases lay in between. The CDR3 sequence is CASTDLGHYEQYF. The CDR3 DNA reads TGTGCCAGCACCGACCTCGGGCATTACGAGCAGTACTTC.